Given below is one T cell receptor beta chain in context. Positively selected for CCR7, the CD45RO-negative cells used as naive CD8 cells excluded terminally differentiated effector memory CD45RA+ cells. This sample was included in a study of shared clonotypes between healthy human individuals. Libraries were prepared by immunoSEQ multiplex PCR; TCRdb keeps only in-frame clonotypes and omits some of them. Of 2 million or so clones detected, about 95% appear once; the ten largest clones hold 1.1%. The germline gives CDR1 MNHEY, CDR2 SVGAGI. The CDR3 consists of 14 residues. The V end lost 2 bases, the J end lost 7 bases, and 15 bases lay between the germline ends.

Sequences were obtained from naive CD8+ T cells sorted from blood. The chain couples TRBV6-5 to TRBJ2-7; D tentatively fits TRBD1 or TRBD2 (5 bases each). The TCR was taken from a man aged 18 to 35 in good health. DNA for the CDR3: TGTGCCAGCAGTTACAAATTAGGGGACGGGGAGCAGTACTTC. This encodes CASSYKLGDGEQYF.